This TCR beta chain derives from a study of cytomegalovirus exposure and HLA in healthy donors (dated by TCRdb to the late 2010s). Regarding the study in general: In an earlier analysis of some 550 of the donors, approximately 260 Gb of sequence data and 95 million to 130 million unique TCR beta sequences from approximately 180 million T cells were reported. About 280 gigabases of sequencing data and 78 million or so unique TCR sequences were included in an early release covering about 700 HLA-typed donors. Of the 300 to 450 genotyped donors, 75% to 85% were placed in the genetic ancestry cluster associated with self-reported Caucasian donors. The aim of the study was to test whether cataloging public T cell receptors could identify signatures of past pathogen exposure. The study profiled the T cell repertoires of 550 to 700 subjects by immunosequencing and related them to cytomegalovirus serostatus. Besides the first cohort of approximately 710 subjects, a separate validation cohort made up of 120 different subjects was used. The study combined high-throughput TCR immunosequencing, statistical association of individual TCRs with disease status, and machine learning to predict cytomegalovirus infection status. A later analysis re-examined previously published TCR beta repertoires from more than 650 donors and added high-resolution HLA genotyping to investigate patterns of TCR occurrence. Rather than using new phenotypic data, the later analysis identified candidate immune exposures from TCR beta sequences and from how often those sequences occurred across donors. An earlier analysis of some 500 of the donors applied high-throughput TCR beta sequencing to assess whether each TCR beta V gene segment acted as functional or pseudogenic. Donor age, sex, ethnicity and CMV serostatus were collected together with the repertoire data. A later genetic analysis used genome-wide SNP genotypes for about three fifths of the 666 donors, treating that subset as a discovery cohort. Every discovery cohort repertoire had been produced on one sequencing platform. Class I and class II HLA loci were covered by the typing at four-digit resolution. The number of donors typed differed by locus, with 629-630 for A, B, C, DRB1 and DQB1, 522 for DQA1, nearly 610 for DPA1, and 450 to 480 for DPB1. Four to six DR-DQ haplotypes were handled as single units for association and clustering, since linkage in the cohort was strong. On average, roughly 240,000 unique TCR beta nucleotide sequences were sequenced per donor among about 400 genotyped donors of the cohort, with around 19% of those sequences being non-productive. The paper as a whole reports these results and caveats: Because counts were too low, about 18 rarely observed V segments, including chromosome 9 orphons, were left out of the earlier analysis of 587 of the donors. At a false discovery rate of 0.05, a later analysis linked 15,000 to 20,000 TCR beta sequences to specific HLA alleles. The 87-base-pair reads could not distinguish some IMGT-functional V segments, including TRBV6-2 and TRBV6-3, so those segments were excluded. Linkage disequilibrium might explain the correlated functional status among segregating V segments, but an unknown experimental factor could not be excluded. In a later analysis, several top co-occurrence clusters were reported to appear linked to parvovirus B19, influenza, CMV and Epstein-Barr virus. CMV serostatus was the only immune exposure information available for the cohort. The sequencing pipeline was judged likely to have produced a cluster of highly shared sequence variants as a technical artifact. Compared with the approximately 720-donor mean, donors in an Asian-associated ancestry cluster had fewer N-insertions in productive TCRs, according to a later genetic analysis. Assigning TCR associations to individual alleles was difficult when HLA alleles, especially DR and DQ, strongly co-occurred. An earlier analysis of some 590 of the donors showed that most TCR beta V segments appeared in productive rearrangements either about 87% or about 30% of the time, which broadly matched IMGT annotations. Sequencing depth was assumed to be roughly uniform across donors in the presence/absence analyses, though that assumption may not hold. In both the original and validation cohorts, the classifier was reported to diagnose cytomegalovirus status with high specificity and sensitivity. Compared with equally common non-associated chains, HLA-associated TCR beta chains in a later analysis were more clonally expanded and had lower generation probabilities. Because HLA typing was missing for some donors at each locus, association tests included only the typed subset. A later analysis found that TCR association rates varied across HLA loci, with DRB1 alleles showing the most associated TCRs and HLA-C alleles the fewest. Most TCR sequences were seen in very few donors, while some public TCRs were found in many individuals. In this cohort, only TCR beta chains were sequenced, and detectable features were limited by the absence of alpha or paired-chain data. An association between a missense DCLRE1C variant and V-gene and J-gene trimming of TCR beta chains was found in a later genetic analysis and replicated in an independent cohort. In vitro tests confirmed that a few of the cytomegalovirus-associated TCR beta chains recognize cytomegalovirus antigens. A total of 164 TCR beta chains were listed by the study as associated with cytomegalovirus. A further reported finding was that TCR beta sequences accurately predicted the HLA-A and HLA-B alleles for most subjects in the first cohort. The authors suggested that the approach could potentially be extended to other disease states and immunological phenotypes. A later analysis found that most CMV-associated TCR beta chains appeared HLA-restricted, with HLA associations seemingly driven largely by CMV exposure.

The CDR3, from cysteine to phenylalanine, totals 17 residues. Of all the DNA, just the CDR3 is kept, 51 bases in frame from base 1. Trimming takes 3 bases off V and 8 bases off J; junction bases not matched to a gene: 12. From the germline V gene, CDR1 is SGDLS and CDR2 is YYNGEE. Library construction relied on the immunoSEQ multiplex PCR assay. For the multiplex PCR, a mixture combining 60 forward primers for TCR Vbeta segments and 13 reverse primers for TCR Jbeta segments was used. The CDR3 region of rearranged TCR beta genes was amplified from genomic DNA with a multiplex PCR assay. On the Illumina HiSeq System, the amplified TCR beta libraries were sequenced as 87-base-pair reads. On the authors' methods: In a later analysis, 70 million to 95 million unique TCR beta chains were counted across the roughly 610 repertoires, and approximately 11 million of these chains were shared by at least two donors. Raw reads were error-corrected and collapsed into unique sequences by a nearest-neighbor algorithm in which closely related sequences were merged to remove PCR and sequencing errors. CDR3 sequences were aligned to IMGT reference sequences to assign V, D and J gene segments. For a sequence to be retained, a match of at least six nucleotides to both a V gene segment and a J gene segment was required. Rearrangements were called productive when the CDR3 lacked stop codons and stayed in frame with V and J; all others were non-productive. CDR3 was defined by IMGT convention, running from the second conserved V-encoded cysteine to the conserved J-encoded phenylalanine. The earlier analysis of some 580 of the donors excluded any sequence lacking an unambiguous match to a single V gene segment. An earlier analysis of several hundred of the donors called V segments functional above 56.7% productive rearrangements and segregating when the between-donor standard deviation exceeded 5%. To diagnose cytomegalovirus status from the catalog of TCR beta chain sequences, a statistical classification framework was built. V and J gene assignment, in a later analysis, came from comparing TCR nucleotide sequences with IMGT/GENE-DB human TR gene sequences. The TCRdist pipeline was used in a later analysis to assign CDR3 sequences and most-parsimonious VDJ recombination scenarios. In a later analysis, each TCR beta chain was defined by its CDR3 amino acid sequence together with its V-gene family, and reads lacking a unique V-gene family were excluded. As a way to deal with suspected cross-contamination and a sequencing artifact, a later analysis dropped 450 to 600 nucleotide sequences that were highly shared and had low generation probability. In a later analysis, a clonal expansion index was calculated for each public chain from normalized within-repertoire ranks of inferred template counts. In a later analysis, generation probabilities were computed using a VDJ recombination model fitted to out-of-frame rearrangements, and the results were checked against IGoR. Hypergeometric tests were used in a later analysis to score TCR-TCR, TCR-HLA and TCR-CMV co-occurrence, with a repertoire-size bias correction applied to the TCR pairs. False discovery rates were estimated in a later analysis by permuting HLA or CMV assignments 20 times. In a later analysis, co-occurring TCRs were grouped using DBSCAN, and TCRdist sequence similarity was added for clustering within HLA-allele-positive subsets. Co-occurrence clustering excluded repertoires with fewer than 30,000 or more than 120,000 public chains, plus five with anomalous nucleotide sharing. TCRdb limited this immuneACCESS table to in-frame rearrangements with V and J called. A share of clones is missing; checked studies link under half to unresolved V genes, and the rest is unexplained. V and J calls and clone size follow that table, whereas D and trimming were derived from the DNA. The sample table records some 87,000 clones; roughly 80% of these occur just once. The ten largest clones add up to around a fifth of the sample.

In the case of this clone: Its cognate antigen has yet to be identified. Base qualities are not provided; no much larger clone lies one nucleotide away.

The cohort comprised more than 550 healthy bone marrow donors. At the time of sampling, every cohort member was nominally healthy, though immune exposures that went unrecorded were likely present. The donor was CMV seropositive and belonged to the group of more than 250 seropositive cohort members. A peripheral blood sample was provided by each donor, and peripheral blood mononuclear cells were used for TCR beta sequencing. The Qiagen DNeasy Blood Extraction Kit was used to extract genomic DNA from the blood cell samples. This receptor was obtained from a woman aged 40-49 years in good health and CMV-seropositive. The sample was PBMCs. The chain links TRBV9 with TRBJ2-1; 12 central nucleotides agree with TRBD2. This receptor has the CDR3 CASSASGGVGGSDEQFF. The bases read TGTGCCAGCAGCGCTAGCGGGGGGGTCGGGGGATCGGATGAGCAGTTCTTC. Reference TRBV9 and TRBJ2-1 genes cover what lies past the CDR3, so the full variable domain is DSGVTQTPKHLITATGQRVTLRCSPRSGDLSVYWYQQSLDQGLQFLIQYYNGEERAKGNILERFSAQQFPDLHSELNLSSLELGDSALYFCASSASGGVGGSDEQFFGPGTRLTVL.